These 2 T cell receptor beta chains were all obtained from the same sample, sequenced in a study of blood T cell repertoires in COVID-19. Clones were read by immunoSEQ multiplex PCR, and TCRdb kept only the in-frame ones, dropping some. The sample yields hundreds of thousands of clones, about 79% seen once. The sample comprised peripheral blood. All receptors derive from a woman older than 75 with acute or convalescent COVID-19.

The CDR3 region has the DNA TGTGCCAGCAGTGCGCGACAGGGGCGAGAGACCCAGTACTTC. This sequence encodes CASSARQGRETQYF. The rearrangement links TRBV27 to TRBJ2-5; TRBD1 matches at 8 bases. Unmatched junction bases numbered 6, after V lost 5 bases and J lost 4 bases. CDR1 MNHEY and CDR2 SMNVEV come from the germline V gene (reference sequence). The CDR3 consists of 14 residues.

The rearrangement links TRBV28 to TRBJ2-3; 10 bases fit TRBD1. Per germline, CDR1 MDHEN and CDR2 SYDVKM. J was trimmed by 10 bases and V by 3 bases; bases with no gene match: 10. This CDR3 has 15 amino acids. This chain's CDR3 is CASSFKPGTGESQYF. The CDR3, as DNA: TGTGCCAGCAGTTTTAAACCCGGGACAGGGGAATCGCAGTATTTT.